This T cell receptor beta chain was recorded in a study of brain T cells in children with intractable seizures. This CDR3 is 15 amino acids long. Germline V gene lookup returns CDR1 SGHTA and CDR2 FQGNSA. Trimming removed 6 bases from V and 8 bases from J, with 20 bases in between. Clones were read by immunoSEQ multiplex PCR, and TCRdb kept only the in-frame ones, dropping some. The sample contains just under 65,000 clones, more than 95% of which appear only once. Patients received at least one anti-epileptic drug before surgery. This rearrangement joins TRBV7-2 to TRBJ2-4; tentative D call: TRBD1 (6 bases). This sequence originates from a boy younger than two with focal cortical dysplasia and intractable seizures. Sequences were derived from peripheral blood, sampled at surgery. CDR3 bases: TGTGCCAGCAGTCTACTACAGGGAATTTTTGACATTCAGTACTTC. As protein: CASSLLQGIFDIQYF.